These 17 T cell receptor beta chains came from one sample sequenced in a study of T cell responses to AZD1222 COVID-19 vaccine. Clones were read by immunoSEQ multiplex PCR, and TCRdb kept only the in-frame ones, dropping some. This repertoire shows 110,000 or so clones, around 90% found once; its top ten account for around a tenth. The sample here was peripheral blood, taken on day 0 of AZD1222 vaccination. These receptors were taken from an adult in good health.

CDR3 sequence (DNA): TGTGCCAGCCAAGCCGACTCTGGAAACACCATATATTTT. Its protein is CASQADSGNTIYF. V and J are TRBV19 and TRBJ1-3; no clear D. This CDR3 contains 13 residues. Germline-derived CDR1 and CDR2 are LNHDA and SQIVND (reference sequence). The germline V and J ends were trimmed by 9 bases and 0 bases, with 9 bases remaining between them.

V gene TRBV11-2 combines with J gene TRBJ1-2; weak D call: TRBD1 (6 bases). V dropped 5 bases and J dropped 8 bases, with 15 bases sitting between them. The CDR3 totals 13 residues. Germline V gene lookup returns CDR1 SGHAT and CDR2 FQNNGV. The CDR3 coding sequence is TGTGCCAGCAGCCCGCGGACAGATGGCGGCTACACCTTC. Translating it yields CASSPRTDGGYTF.

This clone was seen a handful of times. Written as DNA, the CDR3 is TGTGCCAGTAGTATGGTTAGCGGGACCGAGCAGTACTTC. This codes for CASSMVSGTEQYF. The chain is built from TRBV19 and TRBJ2-7; 8 nucleotides line up with TRBD2. CDR3 size: 13 residues. V lost 3 bases, J lost 6 bases, and 4 bases stayed unmatched. Germline-derived CDR1 and CDR2 are LNHDA and SQIVND (reference sequence).

V is TRBV21-1 and J is TRBJ2-7; the table names TRBD2, a call not compared with the DNA. TRBV21-1 is a documented pseudogene. The CDR3 covers 13 residues. Written as DNA, the CDR3 is TGTGCCAGCAGCAAAGGGAGCTCCTACGAGCAGTACTTC. As protein: CASSKGSSYEQYF.

The chain joins TRBV6-6 to TRBJ1-6, with TRBD1 as a possible D gene (6 bases). This CDR3 comprises 15 residues. Germline CDR1 and CDR2: MNHNY and SVGAGI (reference sequence). The ends were cut back, 2 bases at V and 8 bases at J, with 13 bases in the middle. The DNA of the CDR3 is TGTGCCAGCAGTTACCCCACCGGGGGCGATTCACCCCTCCACTTT. The encoded protein is CASSYPTGGDSPLHF.

The genes are TRBV21-1 and TRBJ2-3; the D segment call TRBD1 is taken from the table without a DNA check. TRBV21-1 is shown as a pseudogene. CDR3 length equals 18 residues. The CDR3 nucleotides are TGTGCCAGCAGCTCGGTACTCCGGCAGGAAGGGGACACAGATACGCAGTATTTT. Protein sequence: CASSSVLRQEGDTDTQYF.

The J gene is TRBJ2-2, the V gene TRBV7-9, with 13 bases aligning to TRBD2. Trimming at V came to 5 bases and at J to 7 bases, leaving 13 bases not matched to a gene. The germline gives CDR1 SEHNR, CDR2 FQNEAQ (reference sequence). The CDR3 runs 18 residues. Here the CDR3 reads CASSRTPGLAGAIGELFF. DNA for the CDR3: TGTGCCAGCAGCCGAACTCCCGGACTAGCGGGAGCGATCGGGGAGCTGTTTTTT.

The chain couples TRBV28 to TRBJ1-5; maybe TRBD1 (6 bases). Germline assignment: CDR1 MDHEN and CDR2 SYDVKM. The germline V and J ends were trimmed by 3 bases and 6 bases, with 12 bases remaining between them. This CDR3 has 14 residues. The CDR3 protein is CASSLAYRVQPQHF. The DNA of the CDR3 is TGTGCCAGCAGTTTGGCCTACAGGGTTCAGCCCCAGCATTTT. The whole variable domain, filled in from reference TRBV28 and TRBJ1-5, reads DVKVTQSSRYLVKRTGEKVFLECVQDMDHENMFWYRQDPGLGLRLIYFSYDVKMKEKGDIPEGYSVSREKKERFSLILESASTNQTSMYLCASSLAYRVQPQHFGDGTRLSIL.

The chain joins TRBV19 to TRBJ1-5; D unclear. The V gene's germline CDR1 is LNHDA and CDR2 SQIVND (reference sequence). Trimming pared 0 bases from V and 5 bases from J, leaving 11 bases between. This CDR3 comprises 15 residues. This CDR3 reads CASSIEGRRDQPQHF. CDR3 DNA: TGTGCCAGTAGTATAGAGGGCAGGCGCGATCAGCCCCAGCATTTT.

The rearrangement uses TRBV19 and TRBJ2-5; 8 bases match TRBD2. Per the germline V gene, CDR1 is LNHDA and CDR2 is SQIVND (reference sequence). The V and J ends lost 6 bases and 5 bases, in that order; junction bases with no gene match: 11. This CDR3 is 15 amino acids long. The CDR3 region is CASSSSGSFRETQYF. The CDR3, as DNA: TGTGCCAGTAGCTCTAGCGGGTCCTTTCGGGAGACCCAGTACTTC.

This chain uses TRBV5-4 with TRBJ2-1, with TRBD2 matching 13 bases. The V gene's germline CDR1 is SGHNT and CDR2 YYREEE (reference sequence). The V and J ends lost 4 bases and 8 bases, in that order; junction bases with no gene match: 6. This CDR3 contains 15 residues. This chain's CDR3 is CASSLTSGRAHEQFF. As DNA, the CDR3 is TGTGCCAGCAGCCTTACTAGCGGGAGGGCGCATGAGCAGTTCTTC.

The CDR3 nucleotides read TGTGCCAGCAGAGCGGTGGAGGTAGGGCAGCCCCAGCATTTT. Translated: CASRAVEVGQPQHF. V gene TRBV19 combines with J gene TRBJ1-5, with D hard to call. CDR1 is LNHDA, CDR2 SQIVND, per germline (reference sequence). The CDR3 spans 14 residues. V dropped 9 bases and J dropped 7 bases, with 19 bases sitting between them.

The genes are TRBV19 and TRBJ1-1; D perhaps matches TRBD1 (6 bases). The germline CDR1 and CDR2 sequences are LNHDA and SQIVND (reference sequence). CDR3 size: 13 residues. V shed 0 bases and J shed 4 bases, with 6 bases lying between them. The CDR3 DNA is TGTGCCAGTAGTATAGACAGGGGCACTGAAGCTTTCTTT. This encodes CASSIDRGTEAFF.

The V and J genes are TRBV24-1 and TRBJ2-1, with TRBD2 matching 7 bases. Germline V lookup: CDR1 KGHDR, CDR2 SFDVKD. The J segment lost 0 bases and the V segment lost 3 bases, leaving 7 bases of the junction unmatched. The CDR3 totals 17 residues. The CDR3: CATSDLKRGPSYNEQFF. In nucleotides, the CDR3 is TGTGCCACCAGTGATCTTAAGCGGGGACCCTCCTACAATGAGCAGTTCTTC.

V is TRBV5-1 and J is TRBJ1-1; a possible D gene is TRBD1 (5 bases). Germline CDR1 reads SGHRS; CDR2 reads YFSETQ. Trimming cost V 9 bases and J 8 bases, with 14 bases left between them. This CDR3 is 11 amino acids long. The CDR3 DNA follows: TGCGCCACCCTTGGGGCAGGGGAAGCTTTCTTT. Translating gives CATLGAGEAFF.

The chain recombines TRBV11-2 with TRBJ2-2, with 7 nucleotides matching TRBD2. Germline V gives CDR1 SGHAT, CDR2 FQNNGV. V was clipped by 4 bases and J by 7 bases; unmatched bases: 6. The CDR3 has 14 residues. Written as DNA, the CDR3 is TGTGCCAGCAGCTATACTAGCGATGGCGGGGAGCTGTTTTTT. The encoded protein is CASSYTSDGGELFF.

This clone showed up just once. The rearrangement links TRBV19 to TRBJ2-3, with 13 bases matching TRBD2. Germline loops: CDR1 LNHDA, CDR2 SQIVND (reference sequence). The CDR3 is 15 amino acids. The V gene end was trimmed by 10 bases and the J gene end by 7 bases; junction bases not matched to a gene: 11. The CDR3 coding sequence is TGTGCCACATTGACTAGCGGGAGGAATAGAAATACGCAGTATTTT. Encoded protein: CATLTSGRNRNTQYF.